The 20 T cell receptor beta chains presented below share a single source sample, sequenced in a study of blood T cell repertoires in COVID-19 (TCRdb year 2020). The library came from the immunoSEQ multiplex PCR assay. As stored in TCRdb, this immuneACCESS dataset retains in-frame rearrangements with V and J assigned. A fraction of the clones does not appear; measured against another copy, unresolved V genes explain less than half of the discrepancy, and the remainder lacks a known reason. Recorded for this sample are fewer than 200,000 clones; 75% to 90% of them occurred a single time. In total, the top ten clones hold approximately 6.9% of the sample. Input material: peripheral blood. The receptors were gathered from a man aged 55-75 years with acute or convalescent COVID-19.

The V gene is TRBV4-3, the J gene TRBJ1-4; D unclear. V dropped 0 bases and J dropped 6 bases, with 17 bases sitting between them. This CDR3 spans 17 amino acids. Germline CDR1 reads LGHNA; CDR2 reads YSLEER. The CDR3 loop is CASSQEQRRAEDEKLFF. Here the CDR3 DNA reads TGCGCCAGCAGCCAAGAACAGCGGCGGGCAGAAGATGAAAAACTGTTTTTT.

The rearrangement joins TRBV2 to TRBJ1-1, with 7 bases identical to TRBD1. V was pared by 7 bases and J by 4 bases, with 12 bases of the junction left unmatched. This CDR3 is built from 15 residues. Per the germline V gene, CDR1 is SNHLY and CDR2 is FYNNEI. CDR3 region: CASMLDREARTEAFF. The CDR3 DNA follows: TGTGCCAGCATGCTTGACAGGGAAGCCCGCACTGAAGCTTTCTTT.

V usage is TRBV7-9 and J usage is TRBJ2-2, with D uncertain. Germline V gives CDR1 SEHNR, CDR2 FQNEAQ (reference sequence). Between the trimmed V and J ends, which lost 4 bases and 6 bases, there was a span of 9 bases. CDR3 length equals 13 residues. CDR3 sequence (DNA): TGTGCCAGCAGCTACGAGTCGCCCGGGGAGCTGTTTTTT. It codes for CASSYESPGELFF.

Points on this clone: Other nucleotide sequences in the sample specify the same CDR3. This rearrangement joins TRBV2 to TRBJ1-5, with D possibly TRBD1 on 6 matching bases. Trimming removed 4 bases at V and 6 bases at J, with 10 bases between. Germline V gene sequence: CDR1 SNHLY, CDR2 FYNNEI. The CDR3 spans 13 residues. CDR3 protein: CASSGGRGQPQHF. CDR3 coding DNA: TGTGCCAGCAGTGGGGGCAGGGGTCAGCCCCAGCATTTT.

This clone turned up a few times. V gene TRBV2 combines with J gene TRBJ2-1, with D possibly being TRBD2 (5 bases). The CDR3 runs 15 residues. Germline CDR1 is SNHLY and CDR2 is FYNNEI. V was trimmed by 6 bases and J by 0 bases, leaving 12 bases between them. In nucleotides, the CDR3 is TGTGCCAGCAGAAGAGGACTGAGCTCCTACAATGAGCAGTTCTTC. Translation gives CASRRGLSSYNEQFF.

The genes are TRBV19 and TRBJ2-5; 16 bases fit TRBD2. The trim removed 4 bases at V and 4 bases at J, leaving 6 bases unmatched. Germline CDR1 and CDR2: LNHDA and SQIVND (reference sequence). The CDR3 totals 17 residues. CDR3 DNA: TGTGCCAGTAGTAAGGGACTAGCGGGGGGGCCGGGAGAGACCCAGTACTTC. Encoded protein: CASSKGLAGGPGETQYF.

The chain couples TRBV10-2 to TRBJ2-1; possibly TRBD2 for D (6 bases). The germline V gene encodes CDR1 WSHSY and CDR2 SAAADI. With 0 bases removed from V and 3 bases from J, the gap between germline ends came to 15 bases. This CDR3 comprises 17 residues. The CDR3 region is CASSESPTRRFYNEQFF. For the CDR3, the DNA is TGCGCCAGCAGTGAGTCCCCGACTAGACGATTCTACAATGAGCAGTTCTTC.

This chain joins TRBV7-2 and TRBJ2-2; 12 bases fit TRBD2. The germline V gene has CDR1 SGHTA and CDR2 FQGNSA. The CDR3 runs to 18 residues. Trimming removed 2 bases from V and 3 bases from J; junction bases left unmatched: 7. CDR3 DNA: TGTGCCAGCAGCTTAAGGCCTAGCGGGGGGGGCGACACCGGGGAGCTGTTTTTT. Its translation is CASSLRPSGGGDTGELFF.

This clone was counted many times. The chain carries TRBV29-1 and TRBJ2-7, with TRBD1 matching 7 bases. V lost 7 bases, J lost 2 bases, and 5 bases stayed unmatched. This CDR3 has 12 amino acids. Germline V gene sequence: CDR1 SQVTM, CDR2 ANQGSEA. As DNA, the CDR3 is TGCAGCGCTGGACAGGCGACCTACGAGCAGTACTTC. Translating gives CSAGQATYEQYF.

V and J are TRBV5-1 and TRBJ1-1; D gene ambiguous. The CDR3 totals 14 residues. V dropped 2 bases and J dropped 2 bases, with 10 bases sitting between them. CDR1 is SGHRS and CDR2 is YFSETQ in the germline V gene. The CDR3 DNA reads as TGCGCCAGCAGCTTAATTAGCTCCAACACTGAAGCTTTCTTT. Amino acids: CASSLISSNTEAFF.

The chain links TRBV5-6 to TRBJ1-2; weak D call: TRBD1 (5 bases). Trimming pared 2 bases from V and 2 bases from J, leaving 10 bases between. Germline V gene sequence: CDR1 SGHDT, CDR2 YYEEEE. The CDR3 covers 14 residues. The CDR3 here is CASSFAGPNYGYTF. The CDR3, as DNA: TGTGCCAGCAGCTTCGCGGGGCCGAACTATGGCTACACCTTC.

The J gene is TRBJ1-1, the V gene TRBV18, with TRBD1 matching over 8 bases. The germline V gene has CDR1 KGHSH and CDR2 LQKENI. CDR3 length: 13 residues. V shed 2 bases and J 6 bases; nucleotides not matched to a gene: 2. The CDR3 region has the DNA TGTGCCAGCTCACCAGCACAGGGGGCTGAAGCTTTCTTT. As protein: CASSPAQGAEAFF.

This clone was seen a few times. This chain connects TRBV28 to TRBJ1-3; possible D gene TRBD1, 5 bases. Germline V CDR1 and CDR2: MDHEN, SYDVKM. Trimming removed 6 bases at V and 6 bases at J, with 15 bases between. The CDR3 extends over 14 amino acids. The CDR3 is CASRPGLSLNTIYF. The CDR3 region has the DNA TGTGCCAGCAGACCGGGACTCTCTTTAAACACCATATATTTT.

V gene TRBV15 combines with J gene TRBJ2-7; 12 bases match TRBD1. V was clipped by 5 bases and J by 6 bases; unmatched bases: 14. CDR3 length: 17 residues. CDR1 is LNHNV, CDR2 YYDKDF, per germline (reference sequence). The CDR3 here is CATSGTGGRLAGAEQYF. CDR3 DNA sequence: TGTGCCACCAGCGGGACAGGGGGCAGGCTAGCGGGAGCCGAGCAGTACTTC.

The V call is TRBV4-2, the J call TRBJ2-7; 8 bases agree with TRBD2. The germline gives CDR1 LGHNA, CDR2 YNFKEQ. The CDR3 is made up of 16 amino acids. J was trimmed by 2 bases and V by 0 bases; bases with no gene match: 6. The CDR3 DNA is TGTGCCAGCAGCCAAGATTTGGCGGGAGGCACCTACGAGCAGTACTTC. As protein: CASSQDLAGGTYEQYF.

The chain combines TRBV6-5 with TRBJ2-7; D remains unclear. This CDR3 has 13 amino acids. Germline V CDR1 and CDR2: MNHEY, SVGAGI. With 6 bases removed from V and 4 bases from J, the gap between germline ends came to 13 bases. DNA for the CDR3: TGTGCCAGCAGCGTTGACCCAGGATACGAGCAGTACTTC. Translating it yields CASSVDPGYEQYF.

The CDR3 spells CASSLGQQTRRYNEQFF. In DNA form, the CDR3 reads TGCGCCAGCAGCTTGGGACAGCAAACCCGGCGGTACAATGAGCAGTTCTTC. The rearrangement uses TRBV5-1 and TRBJ2-1; D may be TRBD1 (5 bases). This CDR3 comprises 17 residues. Germline V lookup: CDR1 SGHRS, CDR2 YFSETQ. The V and J ends lost 0 bases and 4 bases respectively, with 17 bases between them. The full variable domain, with the rest looked up from reference TRBV5-1 and TRBJ2-1, is KAGVTQTPRYLIKTRGQQVTLSCSPISGHRSVSWYQQTPGQGLQFLFEYFSETQRNKGNFPGRFSGRQFSNSRSEMNVSTLELGDSALYLCASSLGQQTRRYNEQFFGPGTRLTVL.

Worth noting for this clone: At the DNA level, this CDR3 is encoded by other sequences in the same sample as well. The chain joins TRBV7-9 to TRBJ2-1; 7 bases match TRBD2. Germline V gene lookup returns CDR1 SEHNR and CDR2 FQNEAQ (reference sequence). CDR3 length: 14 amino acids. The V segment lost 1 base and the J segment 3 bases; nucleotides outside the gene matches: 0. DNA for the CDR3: TGTGCCAGCAGCTTAGGCGGGAGCTACAATGAGCAGTTCTTC. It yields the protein CASSLGGSYNEQFF.

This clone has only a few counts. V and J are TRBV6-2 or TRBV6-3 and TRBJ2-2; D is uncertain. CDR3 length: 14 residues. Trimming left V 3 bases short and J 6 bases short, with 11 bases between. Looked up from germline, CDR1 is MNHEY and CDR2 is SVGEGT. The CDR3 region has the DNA TGTGCCAGCAGTTATGGGCAGCTCCCCGGGGAGCTGTTTTTT. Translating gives CASSYGQLPGELFF.

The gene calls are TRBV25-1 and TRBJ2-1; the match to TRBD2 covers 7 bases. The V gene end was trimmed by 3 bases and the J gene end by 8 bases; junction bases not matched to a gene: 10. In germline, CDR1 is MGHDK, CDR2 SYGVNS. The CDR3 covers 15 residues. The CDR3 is CASSDLAAGVHEQFF. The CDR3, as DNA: TGTGCCAGCAGTGATCTGGCGGCGGGAGTACATGAGCAGTTCTTC.